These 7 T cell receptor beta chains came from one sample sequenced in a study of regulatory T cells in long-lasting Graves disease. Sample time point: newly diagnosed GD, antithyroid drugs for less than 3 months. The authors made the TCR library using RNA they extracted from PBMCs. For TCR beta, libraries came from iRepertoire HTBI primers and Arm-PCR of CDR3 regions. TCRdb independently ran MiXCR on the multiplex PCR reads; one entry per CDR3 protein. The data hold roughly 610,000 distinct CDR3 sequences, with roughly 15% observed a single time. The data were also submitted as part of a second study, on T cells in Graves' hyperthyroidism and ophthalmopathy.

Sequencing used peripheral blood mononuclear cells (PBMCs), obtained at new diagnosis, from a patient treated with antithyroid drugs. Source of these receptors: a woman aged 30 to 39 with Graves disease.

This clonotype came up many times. The CDR3 reads CASSLEWNTGELFF. The DNA of the CDR3 is TGTGCCAGCAGCTTAGAGTGGAACACCGGGGAGCTGTTTTTT. The chain combines TRBV11-1 with TRBJ2-2; D is unclear. The V gene lost 1 base and the J gene lost 1 base, with 4 bases spanning the gap. This CDR3 contains 14 residues. Looked up from germline, CDR1 is SGHAT and CDR2 is FQDESV (reference sequence).

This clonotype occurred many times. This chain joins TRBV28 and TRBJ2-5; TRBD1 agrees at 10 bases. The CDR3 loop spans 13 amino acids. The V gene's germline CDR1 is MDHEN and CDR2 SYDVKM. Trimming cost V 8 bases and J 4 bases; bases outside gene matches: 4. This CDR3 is CASGQGVRETQYF. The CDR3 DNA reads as TGTGCCAGCGGACAGGGGGTCAGAGAGACCCAGTACTTC. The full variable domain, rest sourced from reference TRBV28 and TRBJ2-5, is DVKVTQSSRYLVKRTGEKVFLECVQDMDHENMFWYRQDPGLGLRLIYFSYDVKMKEKGDIPEGYSVSREKKERFSLILESASTNQTSMYLCASGQGVRETQYFGPGTRLLVL.

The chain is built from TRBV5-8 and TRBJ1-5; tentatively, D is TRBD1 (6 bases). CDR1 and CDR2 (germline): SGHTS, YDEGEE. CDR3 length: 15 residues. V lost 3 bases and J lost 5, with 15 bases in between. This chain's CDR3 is CASSSTGFPDQPQHF. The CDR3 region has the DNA TGTGCCAGCAGCTCAACAGGGTTTCCCGATCAGCCCCAGCATTTT.

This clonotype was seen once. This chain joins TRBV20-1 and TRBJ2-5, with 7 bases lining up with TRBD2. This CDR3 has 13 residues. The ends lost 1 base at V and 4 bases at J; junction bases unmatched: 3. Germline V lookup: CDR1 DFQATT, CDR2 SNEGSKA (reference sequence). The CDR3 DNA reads TGCAGTGCTAGAGGCGGGAGAGGAGAGACCCAGTACTTC. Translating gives CSARGGRGETQYF.

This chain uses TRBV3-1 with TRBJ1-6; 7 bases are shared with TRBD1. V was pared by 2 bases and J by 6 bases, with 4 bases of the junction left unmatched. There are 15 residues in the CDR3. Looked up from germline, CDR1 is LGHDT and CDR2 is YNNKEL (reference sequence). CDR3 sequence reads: CASSQTGTANSPLHF. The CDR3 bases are TGTGCCAGCAGCCAAACCGGGACAGCTAATTCACCCCTCCACTTT.

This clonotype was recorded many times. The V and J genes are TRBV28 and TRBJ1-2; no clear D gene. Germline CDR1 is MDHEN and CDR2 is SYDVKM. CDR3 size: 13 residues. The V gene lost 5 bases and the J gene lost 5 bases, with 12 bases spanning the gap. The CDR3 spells CASSTSRSYGYTF. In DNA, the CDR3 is TGTGCCAGCAGTACTTCTAGGTCATATGGCTACACCTTC.

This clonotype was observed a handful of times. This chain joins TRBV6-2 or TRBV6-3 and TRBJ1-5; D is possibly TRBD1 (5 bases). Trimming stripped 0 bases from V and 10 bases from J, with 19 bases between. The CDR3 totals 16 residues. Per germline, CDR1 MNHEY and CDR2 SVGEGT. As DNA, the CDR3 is TGTGCCAGCAGTTACTCGGCAGGGCGGGCCGGGGGACCCCAGCATTTT. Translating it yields CASSYSAGRAGGPQHF.